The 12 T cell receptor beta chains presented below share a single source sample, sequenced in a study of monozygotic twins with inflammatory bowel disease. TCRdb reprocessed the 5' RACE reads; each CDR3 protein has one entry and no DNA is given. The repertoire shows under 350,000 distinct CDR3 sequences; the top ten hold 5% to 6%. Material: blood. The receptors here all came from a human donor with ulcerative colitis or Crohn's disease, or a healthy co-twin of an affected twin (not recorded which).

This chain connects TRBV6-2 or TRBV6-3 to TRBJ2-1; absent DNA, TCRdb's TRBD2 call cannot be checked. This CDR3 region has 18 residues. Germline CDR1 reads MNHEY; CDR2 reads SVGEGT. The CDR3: CASSYTSFQGRSYNEQFF.

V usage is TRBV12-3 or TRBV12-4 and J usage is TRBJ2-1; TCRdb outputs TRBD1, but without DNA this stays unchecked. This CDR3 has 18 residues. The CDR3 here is CASSLRSGFSGGVDEQFF.

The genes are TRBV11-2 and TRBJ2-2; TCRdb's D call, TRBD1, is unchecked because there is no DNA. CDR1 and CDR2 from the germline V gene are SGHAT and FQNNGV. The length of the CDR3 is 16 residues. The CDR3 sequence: CASSLVGTGLRRELFF.

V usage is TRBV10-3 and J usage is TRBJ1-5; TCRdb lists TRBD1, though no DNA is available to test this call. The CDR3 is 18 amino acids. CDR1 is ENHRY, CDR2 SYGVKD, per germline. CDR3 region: CATSQLSRGALGNQPQHF.

The CDR3 loop is CASRSRRPQETQYF. V gene TRBV12-3 or TRBV12-4 combines with J gene TRBJ2-5; TCRdb lists TRBD1, though no DNA is available to test this call. The CDR3 totals 14 residues.

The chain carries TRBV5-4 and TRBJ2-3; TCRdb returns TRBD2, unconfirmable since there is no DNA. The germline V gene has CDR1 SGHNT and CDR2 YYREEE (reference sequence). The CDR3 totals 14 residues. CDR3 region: CATSEGASTDTQYF.

The CDR3: CSTRGSINQPQHF. The chain joins TRBV29-1 to TRBJ1-5; the D gene TCRdb calls, TRBD1, cannot be checked with no DNA. Germline V gives CDR1 SQVTM, CDR2 ANQGSEA. The CDR3 extends over 13 amino acids.

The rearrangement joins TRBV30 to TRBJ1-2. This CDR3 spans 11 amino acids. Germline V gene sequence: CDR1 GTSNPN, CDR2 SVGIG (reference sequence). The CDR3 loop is CAWSYNYGYTF.

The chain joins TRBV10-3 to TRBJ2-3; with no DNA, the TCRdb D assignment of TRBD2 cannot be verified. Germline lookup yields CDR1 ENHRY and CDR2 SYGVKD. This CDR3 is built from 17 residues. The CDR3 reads CAISESNLAGGVDTQYF.

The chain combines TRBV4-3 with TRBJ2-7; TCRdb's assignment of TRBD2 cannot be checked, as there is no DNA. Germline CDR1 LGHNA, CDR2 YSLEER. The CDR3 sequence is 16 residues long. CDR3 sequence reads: CASSQVGPSGGGEQYF.

This CDR3 reads CASSVLSQPQHF. The chain joins TRBV9 to TRBJ1-5. Germline V lookup: CDR1 SGDLS, CDR2 YYNGEE. The CDR3 consists of 12 residues.

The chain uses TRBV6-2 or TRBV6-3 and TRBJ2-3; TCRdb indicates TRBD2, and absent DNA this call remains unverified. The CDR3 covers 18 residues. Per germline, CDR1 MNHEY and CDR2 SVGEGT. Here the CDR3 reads CASSYNPTLAGDLDTQYF.